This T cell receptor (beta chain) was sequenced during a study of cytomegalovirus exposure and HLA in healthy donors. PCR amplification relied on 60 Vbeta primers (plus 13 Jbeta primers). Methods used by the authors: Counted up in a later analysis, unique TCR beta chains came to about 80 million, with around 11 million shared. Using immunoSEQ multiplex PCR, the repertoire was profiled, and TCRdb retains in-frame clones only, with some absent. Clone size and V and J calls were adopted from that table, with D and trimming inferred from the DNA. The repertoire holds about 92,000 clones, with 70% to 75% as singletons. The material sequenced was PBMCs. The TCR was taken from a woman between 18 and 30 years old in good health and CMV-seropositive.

Here the CDR3 DNA reads TGTGCCAGCAGCTGGTTGCGGGAGATCACAGATACGCAGTATTTT. Residues: CASSWLREITDTQYF. The chain has TRBV7-2 and TRBJ2-3; 7 bases agree with TRBD2. CDR1 is SGHTA and CDR2 is FQGNSA in the germline V gene. The CDR3 consists of 15 residues. The V segment lost 4 bases and the J segment 2 bases; nucleotides outside the gene matches: 6.